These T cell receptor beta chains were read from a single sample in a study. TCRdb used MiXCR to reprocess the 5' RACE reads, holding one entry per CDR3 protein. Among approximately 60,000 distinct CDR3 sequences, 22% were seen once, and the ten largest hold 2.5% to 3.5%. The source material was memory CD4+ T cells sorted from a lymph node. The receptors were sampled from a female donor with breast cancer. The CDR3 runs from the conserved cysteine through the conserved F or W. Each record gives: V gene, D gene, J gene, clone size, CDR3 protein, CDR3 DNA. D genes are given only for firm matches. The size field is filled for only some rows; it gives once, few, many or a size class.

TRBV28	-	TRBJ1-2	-	CASTGGGTNYGYTF	TGTGCCAGCACCGGGGGGGGAACTAACTATGGCTACACCTTC
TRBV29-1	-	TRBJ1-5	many	CSVGGRGDQPQHF	TGCAGCGTGGGCGGACGGGGGGATCAGCCCCAGCATTTT
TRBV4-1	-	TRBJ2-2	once	CASSQEPGQNTGELFF	TGCGCCAGCAGCCAAGAGCCGGGACAAAACACCGGGGAGCTGTTTTTT
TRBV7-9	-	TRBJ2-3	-	CASSLGPDAQYF	TGTGCCAGCAGCTTAGGGCCGGATGCGCAGTATTTT
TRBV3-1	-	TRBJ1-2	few	CASSQGRNGYTF	TGTGCCAGCAGCCAAGGGAGGAATGGCTACACCTTC
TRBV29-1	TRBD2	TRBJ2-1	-	CSVWATSGSHYNEQFF	TGTAGCGTTTGGGCTACTAGCGGGAGCCACTACAATGAGCAGTTCTTC
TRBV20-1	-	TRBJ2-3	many	CSAVKWTDTQYF	TGCAGTGCTGTTAAATGGACAGATACGCAGTATTTT
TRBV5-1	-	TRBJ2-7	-	CAGSRGQHEQYF	TGCGCCGGCAGCCGCGGACAGCACGAGCAGTACTTC
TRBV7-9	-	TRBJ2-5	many	CASSQYQETQYF	TGTGCCAGCAGCCAGTACCAAGAGACCCAGTACTTC
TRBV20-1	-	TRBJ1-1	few	CSARPGVAVNAEAFF	TGCAGTGCTAGACCAGGGGTCGCCGTTAACGCTGAAGCTTTCTTT
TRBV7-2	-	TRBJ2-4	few	CASSTPLAKNIQYF	TGTGCCAGCAGCACCCCTCTAGCCAAAAACATTCAGTACTTC
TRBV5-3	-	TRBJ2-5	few	CARTPRKGVQETQYF	TGTGCCAGAACCCCCCGAAAAGGGGTTCAAGAGACCCAGTACTTC
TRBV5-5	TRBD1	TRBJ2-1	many	CASSLLDGSRGNEQFF	TGTGCCAGCAGCCTCCTCGACGGGTCCAGGGGGAATGAGCAGTTCTTC
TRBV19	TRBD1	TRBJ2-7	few	CASKSDRSTYEQYF	TGTGCCAGTAAGTCGGACAGGTCAACCTACGAGCAGTACTTC
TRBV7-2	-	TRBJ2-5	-	CASSSNQQTQYF	TGTGCCAGCAGCTCAAATCAGCAGACCCAGTACTTC
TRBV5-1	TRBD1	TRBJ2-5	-	CASSPGGGETQYF	TGCGCCAGCAGCCCAGGGGGCGGGGAGACCCAGTACTTC
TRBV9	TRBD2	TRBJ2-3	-	CASSGGGNRLTDTQYF	TGTGCCAGCAGCGGGGGGGGAAATAGGCTCACAGATACGCAGTATTTT
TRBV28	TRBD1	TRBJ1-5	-	CARGPTGGGGEPQHF	TGTGCCCGCGGCCCGACAGGGGGCGGGGGAGAGCCCCAGCATTTT
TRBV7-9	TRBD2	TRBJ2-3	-	CASSLGRLAGSTDTQYF	TGTGCCAGCAGCTTAGGAAGACTAGCGGGGAGCACAGATACGCAGTATTTT
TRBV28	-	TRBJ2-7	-	CASSLQSDISSEQYF	TGTGCCAGCAGTTTACAATCGGACATCTCTTCGGAGCAGTACTTC
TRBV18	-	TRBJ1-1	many	CASSPMNTEAFF	TGTGCCAGCTCACCAATGAACACTGAAGCTTTCTTT
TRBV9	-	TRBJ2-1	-	CASSVALGARGLRSEQFF	TGTGCCAGCAGCGTGGCCCTCGGGGCCAGGGGCTTGAGGAGTGAGCAGTTCTTC
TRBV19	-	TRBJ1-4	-	CVSSRSSEKLFF	TGTGTCAGTAGTCGGTCTAGTGAAAAACTGTTTTTT
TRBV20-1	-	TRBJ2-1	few	CSASGSLNEQFF	TGCAGTGCTAGTGGGTCGTTGAATGAGCAGTTCTTC
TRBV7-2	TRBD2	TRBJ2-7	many	CASSLVRGRGEQYF	TGTGCCAGCAGCTTAGTACGCGGGAGGGGCGAGCAGTACTTC
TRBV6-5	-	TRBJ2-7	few	CASTKGVGSLAEQYF	TGTGCCAGCACCAAAGGGGTTGGCAGCCTGGCGGAGCAGTACTTC
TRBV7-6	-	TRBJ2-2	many	CASSPKQGTGGELFF	TGTGCCAGCAGCCCCAAGCAGGGGACGGGCGGGGAGCTGTTTTTT
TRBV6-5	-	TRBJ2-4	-	CASRVGSGLAKNIQYF	TGTGCCAGCAGAGTCGGGTCAGGATTAGCCAAAAACATTCAGTACTTC
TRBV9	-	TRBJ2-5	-	CASGVGRAQETQYF	TGTGCCAGCGGCGTAGGCAGGGCGCAGGAGACCCAGTACTTC
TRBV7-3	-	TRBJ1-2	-	CASNNYPEDGYTF	TGCGCCAGCAATAATTACCCCGAGGATGGCTACACCTTC
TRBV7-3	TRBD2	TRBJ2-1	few	CASSRGAYNEQFF	TGTGCCAGCAGCCGGGGGGCCTACAATGAGCAGTTCTTC
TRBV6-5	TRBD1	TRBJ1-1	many	CASSYSGPGQGATEAFF	TGTGCCAGCAGTTACTCTGGGCCGGGACAGGGGGCGACTGAAGCTTTCTTT
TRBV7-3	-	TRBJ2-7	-	CACSLGPGPYEQYF	TGTGCCTGCAGCTTAGGTCCAGGGCCCTACGAGCAGTACTTC
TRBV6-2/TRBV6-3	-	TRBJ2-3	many	CASRRGTISTDTQYF	TGTGCCAGCAGGAGGGGGACGATTAGCACAGATACGCAGTATTTT
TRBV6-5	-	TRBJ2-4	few	CASSYVAQGDIQYF	TGTGCCAGCAGTTACGTCGCCCAGGGAGACATTCAGTACTTC
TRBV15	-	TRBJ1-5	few	CATSRGGGHQNQPQHF	TGTGCCACCAGCAGAGGAGGCGGGCATCAAAATCAGCCCCAGCATTTT
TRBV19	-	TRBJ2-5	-	CASSRQGTEETQYF	TGTGCCAGTAGTCGCCAGGGTACCGAAGAGACCCAGTACTTC
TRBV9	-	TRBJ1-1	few	CASSVGFRDGGAFF	TGTGCCAGCAGCGTAGGGTTTCGGGACGGTGGAGCTTTCTTT
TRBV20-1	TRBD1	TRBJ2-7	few	CSATWTGMSYEQYF	TGCAGTGCTACCTGGACAGGGATGTCCTACGAGCAGTACTTC
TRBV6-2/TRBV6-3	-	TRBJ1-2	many	CASRVRDGYTF	TGTGCCAGCAGAGTGAGGGATGGCTACACCTTC
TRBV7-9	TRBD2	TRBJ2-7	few	CASSLTAGVHEQYF	TGTGCCAGCAGCTTAACAGCGGGAGTCCACGAGCAGTACTTC
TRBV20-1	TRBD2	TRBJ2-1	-	CSSLAGAFNEQFF	TGCAGTTCATTAGCGGGAGCCTTCAATGAGCAGTTCTTC
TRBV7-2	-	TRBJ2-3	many	CASSLGNSGADTQYF	TGTGCCAGCAGCTTGGGGAACTCTGGCGCAGATACGCAGTATTTT
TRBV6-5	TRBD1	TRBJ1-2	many	CASSLDRGGYGYTF	TGTGCCAGCAGTCTGGACAGGGGTGGGTATGGCTACACCTTC
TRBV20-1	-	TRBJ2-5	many	CSASYTTQYF	TGCAGTGCTTCTTATACGACCCAGTACTTC
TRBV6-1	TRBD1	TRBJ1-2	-	CASRRDRNFSPYTF	TGTGCCAGCAGGCGGGACAGAAATTTTAGTCCCTACACCTTC
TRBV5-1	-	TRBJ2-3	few	CASSSQDLQYF	TGCGCCAGCAGCTCACAGGACCTGCAGTATTTT